These T cell receptor beta chains were read from a single sample in a study of cytomegalovirus exposure and HLA in healthy donors. Assay used: immunoSEQ multiplex PCR; TCRdb lists only in-frame clones, some missing. Counted here are some 120,000 clones, about 72% occurring once; the ten biggest clones make up roughly 1.5%. Input material: PBMCs. Every receptor here comes from a young man in good health and CMV-seropositive. Each CDR3 is given with its conserved first and last residue. A D gene is named only where the DNA matches it firmly. A clone size is listed for some rows: how often the clone was seen (once, few, many), or a class if it is expanded.

V,J,D,size,CDR3,DNA
TRBV4-3,TRBJ2-7,TRBD1,-,CASSWTGDDYEQYF,TGCGCCAGCAGCTGGACAGGGGACGACTACGAGCAGTACTTC
TRBV13,TRBJ2-1,TRBD2,few,CASSPSRLGTTEQFF,TGTGCCAGCAGCCCCTCCCGCCTCGGGACTACTGAGCAGTTCTTC
TRBV29-1,TRBJ2-7,TRBD1,-,CSVARDRGGEQYF,TGCAGCGTAGCCCGGGACAGGGGGGGCGAGCAGTACTTC
TRBV7-6,TRBJ2-1,TRBD2,few,CASSSLAGTYNEQFF,TGTGCCAGCAGCTCCCTAGCGGGAACCTACAATGAGCAGTTCTTC
TRBV9,TRBJ2-7,TRBD2,-,CASSVGLAGGLEQYF,TGTGCCAGCAGCGTAGGCCTAGCGGGAGGGCTCGAGCAGTACTTC
TRBV5-6,TRBJ2-7,-,-,CASSLGQAGPYEQYF,TGTGCCAGCAGCTTGGGTCAGGCCGGCCCCTACGAGCAGTACTTC
TRBV4-1,TRBJ1-1,-,-,CASSQDGQGTFNTEAFF,TGCGCCAGCAGCCAAGATGGGCAGGGAACTTTCAACACTGAAGCTTTCTTT
TRBV2,TRBJ1-2,TRBD1,-,CASSSQGASYGYTF,TGTGCCAGCAGTAGCCAGGGGGCCTCCTATGGCTACACCTTC
TRBV5-1,TRBJ2-3,-,once,CASSLSAWSTDTQYF,TGCGCCAGCAGCTTGTCCGCGTGGAGCACAGATACGCAGTATTTT
TRBV9,TRBJ2-7,-,few,CASSVATDSYEQYF,TGTGCCAGCAGCGTAGCTACAGATTCGTACGAGCAGTACTTC
TRBV5-6,TRBJ2-6,-,-,CASSFGPGPLSGANVLTF,TGTGCCAGCAGCTTTGGTCCAGGGCCCCTCTCTGGGGCCAACGTCCTGACTTTC
TRBV6-1,TRBJ2-3,TRBD2,-,CASSEALGSGRASTDTQYF,TGTGCCAGCAGTGAAGCGCTGGGTAGCGGGAGGGCAAGCACAGATACGCAGTATTTT
TRBV29-1,TRBJ1-1,-,few,CSVQGIRGTEAFF,TGCAGCGTTCAGGGTATCAGGGGCACTGAAGCTTTCTTT
TRBV5-1,TRBJ1-1,-,-,CASSLVLGANTEAFF,TGCGCCAGCAGCTTGGTTCTGGGGGCGAACACTGAAGCTTTCTTT